This TCR beta chain was identified in a study of shared clonotypes between healthy human individuals (dated by TCRdb to 2018 to 2021). Some background on the complete study: Three men and two women, aged 18 to 49 years, made up the cohort. For each donor, CD4 naive and CD4 memory were each given three plates, CD8 naive was given two plates, and CD8 memory was given one plate. To estimate repertoire size and how much clonotype sharing occurs between individuals, the study deeply sequenced the blood TCR repertoires of five healthy adults. To increase sequencing depth and limit assay-specific biases, different laboratories used diverse techniques to prepare libraries and sequence TCR repertoires. Between about 0.85 and 9.5 billion PBMCs per donor were obtained by leukapheresis.

Summary of the overall study and its limitations: Clonotypes shared by all four sorted-subset donors showed higher generation probabilities than non-shared clonotypes. The genetic and exposure-history diversity represented was limited by the small number of donors. When a handful of donors were compared, the shared fraction of clonotypes was around 4.6% for naive CD4, approximately 3.3% for naive CD8, 2.3% for memory CD4, and 0.3% to 0.5% for memory CD8. Sampling was restricted to blood, and TCR repertoires in tissue are likely to differ from TCR repertoires in blood. Incomplete sequencing was indicated by rarefaction of sorted-subset datasets, despite the large sequencing depth. Pairwise subsampling led to the expectation that sequencing depth would affect the degree of clonotype sharing among donors. Estimated clonotype richness was generally larger for naive than for memory subsets.

TCR CDR3 regions were amplified from genomic DNA by multiplex PCR using the deep immunoSEQ assay. For each cell subset, the extracted genomic DNA was distributed evenly across all wells of several immunoSEQ 96-well plates, and each plate served as one replicate. Each replicate PCR for sorted subsets received around 0.2 ug genomic DNA, equal to tens of thousands of T cell genomes. The purified libraries were quantified using a Qubit 3.0 fluorometer, sized with a Bioanalyzer 2100, and then quantified again using the KAPA Library Quantification kit. Every immunoSEQ 96-well plate was sequenced on a dedicated single-read 150-cycle Illumina NextSeq 550 flow cell. In the original analysis: Because the immunoSEQ output included only junctional sequences and no quality scores, the filtering could not be the same as the filtering used for full-length reads. Sequences were annotated with PyIR, a Python wrapper for IgBLAST v1.9, using IMGT germline references to assign V/J genes and CDR3. Any read was removed if the V/J assignment was weak (E-value above 1e-6), the CDR3 was missing, or the read contained stop codons, out-of-frame junctions, or ambiguous translated residues. A V3J clonotype was defined by an identical inferred V gene, J gene, and CDR3 amino acid sequence. Percentage overlap between repertoires was computed as shared unique clonotypes divided by the size of the smaller repertoire. RTK rarefaction, the Chao1 estimator, and Recon v2.1 estimates of unobserved clonotypes were used to assess repertoire richness. For all TCRbeta clonotypes obtained by the gDNA method from a handful of donors, generation probabilities were computed with OLGA. TCRdb holds this immuneACCESS table with in-frame rearrangements only. Some clones are missing; in checked studies, unresolved V genes explain under half, and the rest has no known cause. That table furnishes V, J and clone size, whereas the DNA furnished D and trimming. The sample has over a million clones on record, roughly 96% of them singletons. The ten largest clones take up approximately 1.2% of the sample.

From the germline V gene, CDR1 is MGHRA and CDR2 is YSYEKL. V is pared back by 2 bases and J by 3 bases, with 10 bases lying between the germline termini. The CDR3 goes from the cysteine to the phenylalanine over 14 residues. Of all the DNA, just the CDR3 is kept, 42 bases in frame from base 1. In the case of this clone: Which antigen it targets is not known. The sample holds no much larger clone one base away, and base qualities are not on file.

Healthy HIV-negative adults with no recently reported acute infections or vaccinations were included as donors. All donors were Caucasian adults living in Nashville, Tennessee, USA. CD4+ T cells were enriched through magnetic negative selection, after which naive cells were positively selected on CD45RA and the remaining negative fraction served as the memory subset. Blood was obtained by leukapheresis, after which PBMCs were separated by Ficoll-Histopaque density gradient centrifugation and cryopreserved in liquid nitrogen vapor phase. Analytical flow cytometry was used to check the purity and quantity of each magnetically sorted T cell population. Each sorted fraction had its genomic DNA isolated and then quantified by UV absorbance on a Nanodrop 2000c.

Sequenced input: naive CD4+ T cells sorted from blood. In the paper's terms, the cell subset or site label means: CD45RA+ positively selected. The rearrangement combines TRBV4-1 with TRBJ1-2; the D gene assignment is ambiguous. This receptor was obtained from a man younger than 45 in good health. Here the CDR3 is given as CASSQLTAYYGYTF. The bases read TGCGCCAGCAGCCAATTGACCGCCTACTATGGCTACACCTTC.